One and the same sample provided the 29 T cell receptor beta chains below, sequenced in a study of T cell repertoires in aging, cancer and after chemotherapy. A mixed TRB-A/B primer pool amplified rearranged TRB by multiplex touch-down PCR. TCRdb fed the multiplex PCR reads into MiXCR, producing one record per CDR3 protein. The sample lists just under 9,500 distinct CDR3 sequences, around a quarter occurring once. TCR beta rearrangements were amplified from peripheral blood genomic DNA. Specimen: blood. These receptors originate from a human donor with a blood cancer. The donor label of this sample is uncertain.

By share, this clonotype counts as medium-sized. The V call is TRBV6-5, the J call TRBJ1-1; D gene ambiguous. Trimming took off 4 bases at V and 2 bases at J, with 8 bases between the two ends. Germline V gene sequence: CDR1 MNHEY, CDR2 SVGAGI. This CDR3 is 13 amino acids long. CDR3 sequence (DNA): TGTGCCAGCAGTTTGTGGTTAAACACTGAAGCTTTCTTT. Its translation is CASSLWLNTEAFF.

This clonotype was detected only a few times. The chain uses TRBV11-1 and TRBJ2-3; 7 bases align to TRBD2. Germline CDR1 is SGHAT and CDR2 is FQDESV (reference sequence). The ends lost 4 bases at V and 4 bases at J; junction bases unmatched: 11. This CDR3 spans 16 amino acids. In nucleotides, the CDR3 is TGTGCCAGCAGCTCGCGAAAGCGGGGCCTCTCAGATACGCAGTATTTT. Protein product: CASSSRKRGLSDTQYF.

V is TRBV11-2 and J is TRBJ2-3; D possibly corresponds to TRBD2 (5 bases). The CDR3 runs 14 residues. Germline V gene sequence: CDR1 SGHAT, CDR2 FQNNGV. The V end lost 1 base, the J end lost 9 bases, and 14 bases lay between the germline ends. The CDR3 coding sequence is TGTGCCAGCAGCTTAGTGTCGCTAGCTCACACGCAGTATTTT. Translating gives CASSLVSLAHTQYF.

This clonotype was seen only a few times. V usage is TRBV18 and J usage is TRBJ2-7, with no clear D. CDR3 length equals 12 residues. V lost 2 bases to trimming and J lost 7 bases, with 9 bases between them. Germline CDR1 and CDR2: KGHSH and LQKENI. The CDR3 sequence is CASSPVGMEQYF. Written as DNA, the CDR3 is TGTGCCAGCTCACCAGTGGGTATGGAGCAGTACTTC.

With respect to this clonotype: An end of the junction differs from the germline gene, which may be a read error. The V and J genes are TRBV13 and TRBJ1-2; D unresolved. Germline CDR1 reads PRHDT; CDR2 reads FYEKMQ (reference sequence). This CDR3 has 14 residues. As DNA, the CDR3 is TGCGCCAGCAGCCAAGATCGGCTAACGGGAGGCTACACCTTC. Encoded protein: CASSQDRLTGGYTF.

By share of the sample, this clonotype is medium-sized. This chain joins TRBV27 and TRBJ2-1, with 11 bases that match TRBD2. From germline, CDR1 is MNHEY and CDR2 SMNVEV (reference sequence). V shed 8 bases, J shed 4 bases, and the junction held 10 bases outside the gene matches. This CDR3 comprises 16 residues. CDR3 sequence: CASSGTSGPEYNEQFF. The DNA for the CDR3 is TGTGCCAGCTCCGGGACTAGCGGACCCGAATACAATGAGCAGTTCTTC.

The chain recombines TRBV7-9 with TRBJ2-2; TRBD2 matches at 11 bases. The CDR3 is made up of 16 amino acids. V lost 5 bases and J lost 4; bases outside the gene matches: 6. The germline V gene encodes CDR1 SEHNR and CDR2 FQNEAQ (reference sequence). CDR3 in DNA: TGTGCCAGCAGCCACACTAGCGGGGGTTTCACCGGGGAGCTGTTTTTT. This codes for CASSHTSGGFTGELFF.

This clonotype was picked up a small number of times. The chain combines TRBV30 with TRBJ1-5; D unclear. V was trimmed by 0 bases and J by 3 bases, leaving 9 bases between them. The CDR3 covers 14 residues. From germline, CDR1 is GTSNPN and CDR2 SVGIG (reference sequence). The CDR3 DNA is TGTGCCTGGAGTGTCCCCAAAATCAATCAGCCCCAGCATTTT. Amino acid sequence: CAWSVPKINQPQHF.

The chain couples TRBV6-1 to TRBJ2-7, with TRBD1 identical over 9 bases. CDR1 and CDR2 from the germline V gene are MNHNS and SASEGT. After removal of 6 bases from V and 5 bases from J, the junction contained 8 bases not matched to a gene. The CDR3 is 14 residues long. Written as DNA, the CDR3 is TGTGCCAGCAGCCGGGACAGGGAGGGCGACGAGCAGTACTTC. It translates to CASSRDREGDEQYF.

The sample holds many counts of this clonotype. The V call is TRBV5-6, the J call TRBJ2-3; tentative D call: TRBD1 (6 bases). From germline, CDR1 is SGHDT and CDR2 YYEEEE. The CDR3 is 17 amino acids. V dropped 3 bases and J dropped 6 bases, with 23 bases sitting between them. In nucleotides, the CDR3 is TGTGCCAGCAGCTCCAAGGGGGACACCCCTAGGACGGATACGCAGTATTTT. This codes for CASSSKGDTPRTDTQYF.

This clonotype is medium-sized by share. The CDR3: CSYKGPSSYEQYF. The CDR3 coding sequence is TGCAGCTACAAGGGGCCTTCCTCCTACGAGCAGTACTTC. The rearrangement uses TRBV29-1 and TRBJ2-7, with TRBD1 as a possible D gene (5 bases). Per the germline V gene, CDR1 is SQVTM and CDR2 is ANQGSEA. The V gene lost 8 bases and the J gene lost 0 bases, with 14 bases spanning the gap. CDR3 size: 13 residues.

This clonotype has only one observation. One base away lies a much larger clone, so this may be a sequencing read error. This chain links TRBV24-1 with TRBJ2-1; 13 bases fit TRBD2. The CDR3 spans 14 residues. With 12 bases clipped from V and 5 bases from J, the junction kept 6 bases outside the gene matches. Germline CDR1 is KGHDR and CDR2 is SFDVKD. The CDR3 is CAAAGTSGDNEQFF. CDR3 DNA sequence: TGTGCCGCAGCCGGGACTAGCGGGGACAATGAGCAGTTCTTC.

This chain links TRBV10-3 with TRBJ1-2, with unresolved D. The CDR3 sequence is 13 residues long. V was clipped by 7 bases and J by 4 bases, with 13 bases between them. Germline CDR1 and CDR2: ENHRY and SYGVKD. The CDR3 coding sequence is TGTGCCATCACAGCAGGAAACCCCTATGGCTACACCTTC. Protein sequence: CAITAGNPYGYTF.

The V call is TRBV12-3 or TRBV12-4, the J call TRBJ2-5; 9 nucleotides line up with TRBD2. Trimming at V came to 5 bases and at J to 5 bases, leaving 12 bases not matched to a gene. The CDR3 is made up of 16 amino acids. The CDR3, as DNA: TGTGCCAGCAGTCAGTACGGCGGGGGGGCCATGGAGACCCAGTACTTC. As protein: CASSQYGGGAMETQYF.

This clonotype was seen more than once but under ten times. V gene TRBV5-4 combines with J gene TRBJ1-1; D gene unclear. Per the germline V gene, CDR1 is SGHNT and CDR2 is YYREEE (reference sequence). V was clipped by 4 bases and J by 0 bases, with 10 bases between them. The CDR3 spans 14 residues. The CDR3 bases are TGTGCCAGCAGCCCCCAGAACATGAACACTGAAGCTTTCTTT. Translated: CASSPQNMNTEAFF.

This clonotype is medium-sized. The gene calls are TRBV6-5 and TRBJ2-7; the match to TRBD1 covers 8 bases. The CDR3 has 13 amino acids. Germline V gene data show CDR1 as MNHEY and CDR2 as SVGAGI. V was clipped by 10 bases and J by 5 bases; unmatched bases: 10. CDR3 amino acids: CATPRQGCDEQYF. The CDR3, as DNA: TGTGCCACCCCCCGACAGGGGTGTGACGAGCAGTACTTC.

The chain carries TRBV6-2 or TRBV6-3 and TRBJ2-1, with TRBD2 identical over 10 bases. CDR3 length: 20 residues. Unmatched junction bases numbered 21, after V lost 5 bases and J lost 5 bases. The germline gives CDR1 MNHEY, CDR2 SVGEGT. The chain's CDR3 is CASSTPVGLAPRRAHNEQFF. The CDR3 nucleotides are TGTGCCAGCAGTACCCCGGTGGGACTAGCGCCTCGGCGGGCACACAATGAGCAGTTCTTC.

V gene TRBV20-1 combines with J gene TRBJ2-5; 9 bases are a match to TRBD2. Germline V gene data show CDR1 as DFQATT and CDR2 as SNEGSKA (reference sequence). V shed 5 bases, J shed 1 base, and the junction held 2 bases outside the gene matches. The CDR3 is made up of 13 amino acids. DNA of the CDR3: TGCAGTGCTGCGACTAGCGGCCAAGAGACCCAGTACTTC. It yields the protein CSAATSGQETQYF.

In this sample, this clonotype is medium-sized. This sequence joins TRBV24-1 and TRBJ2-1; D remains unclear. V was trimmed by 0 bases and J by 10 bases, leaving 6 bases between them. Germline assignment: CDR1 KGHDR and CDR2 SFDVKD. The CDR3 is 12 amino acids. CDR3 sequence (DNA): TGTGCCACCAGTGATTTGCTCTCCGAGCAGTTCTTC. Translated, it gives CATSDLLSEQFF.

CDR3 loop: CASSEAGKGQFF. The CDR3 bases are TGTGCCAGCAGTGAAGCTGGGAAGGGCCAGTTCTTC. The genes are TRBV6-1 and TRBJ2-5, with no clear D. The J call may be incorrect, as the DNA end agrees better with TRBJ2-1. CDR3 length: 12 residues. Germline V lookup: CDR1 MNHNS, CDR2 SASEGT.

Of note for this clonotype: A much larger clone sits a single nucleotide away, making a read error possible. The chain is built from TRBV19 and TRBJ2-1, with D perhaps matching TRBD1 (5 bases). The CDR3 has 15 amino acids. CDR1 and CDR2 (germline): LNHDA, SQIVND (reference sequence). The CDR3 here is CVSSIVMTVYNEQFF. CDR3 DNA: TGTGTCAGTAGTATAGTAATGACAGTCTACAATGAGCAGTTCTTC.

Relative to its sample, this clonotype is medium-sized. The chain combines TRBV6-5 with TRBJ2-7, with D maybe TRBD1 (5 bases). V lost 5 bases, J lost 3 bases, and 14 bases lay in between. CDR3 length: 14 residues. Germline V gene sequence: CDR1 MNHEY, CDR2 SVGAGI. CDR3 bases: TGTGCCAGCAGTCCTCTCGGACACAGCTACGAGCAGTACTTC. It codes for CASSPLGHSYEQYF.

This chain joins TRBV7-9 and TRBJ2-7; D is possibly TRBD2 (6 bases). The germline V and J ends were trimmed by 1 base and 1 base, with 14 bases remaining between them. The CDR3 is 16 amino acids. The germline gives CDR1 SEHNR, CDR2 FQNEAQ (reference sequence). CDR3 sequence: CASSLGGLAESYEQYF. The CDR3 region has the DNA TGTGCCAGCAGCTTAGGGGGACTTGCTGAATCCTACGAGCAGTACTTC. Full variable domain (rest looked up from reference TRBV7-9 and TRBJ2-7): DTGVSQNPRHKITKRGQNVTFRCDPISEHNRLYWYRQTLGQGPEFLTYFQNEAQLEKSRLLSDRFSAERPKGSFSTLEIQRTEQGDSAMYLCASSLGGLAESYEQYFGPGTRLTVT.

This clonotype appeared a few times. The genes are TRBV18 and TRBJ2-7; 9 bases agree with TRBD2. After removal of 2 bases from V and 5 bases from J, the junction contained 4 bases not matched to a gene. CDR1 and CDR2 from the germline V gene are KGHSH and LQKENI. This CDR3 is built from 14 residues. The CDR3 is CASSPSSGINEQYF. CDR3 bases: TGTGCCAGCTCACCATCTAGCGGGATCAACGAGCAGTACTTC.

The sample holds a few counts of this clonotype. The chain recombines TRBV5-1 with TRBJ2-1, with unresolved D. Looked up from germline, CDR1 is SGHRS and CDR2 is YFSETQ. The CDR3 spans 12 residues. The V end lost 4 bases, the J end lost 7 bases, and 9 bases lay between the germline ends. In DNA, the CDR3 is TGCGCCAGCAGCAGACTGTTGAATGAGCAGTTCTTC. Translating it yields CASSRLLNEQFF.

In its sample, this clonotype is medium-sized (0.01 to 0.1%). The gene calls are TRBV30 and TRBJ2-1; D remains unclear. CDR3 length: 10 residues. Trimming cost V 5 bases and J 6 bases, with 5 bases left between them. The V gene's germline CDR1 is GTSNPN and CDR2 SVGIG (reference sequence). The CDR3 sequence: CAWGVNEQFF. In DNA form, the CDR3 reads TGTGCCTGGGGCGTCAATGAGCAGTTCTTC.

This clonotype is medium-sized by share. The CDR3 sequence is CASSLVGSGELFF. CDR3 coding DNA: TGTGCCAGCAGCTTGGTTGGGAGCGGGGAGCTGTTTTTT. The rearrangement uses TRBV5-4 and TRBJ2-2, with D possibly matching TRBD2 (5 bases). V was pared by 0 bases and J by 7 bases, with 7 bases between. The CDR3 runs 13 residues. Looked up from germline, CDR1 is SGHNT and CDR2 is YYREEE (reference sequence).

This clonotype has more than one count but fewer than ten. V and J are TRBV7-6 and TRBJ1-2; TRBD1 agrees at 8 bases. The CDR3 length is 13 residues. Germline loops: CDR1 SGHVS, CDR2 FNYEAQ. Unmatched junction bases numbered 3, after V lost 6 bases and J lost 3 bases. Here the CDR3 DNA reads TGTGCCAGCAGTCCGACAGGGGACTATGGCTACACCTTC. This gives the protein CASSPTGDYGYTF.

This clonotype is categorized as medium-sized. The chain joins TRBV7-9 to TRBJ2-1; 7 nucleotides match TRBD2. CDR1 is SEHNR, CDR2 FQNEAQ, per germline (reference sequence). With 3 bases clipped from V and 4 bases from J, the junction kept 3 bases outside the gene matches. This CDR3 has 14 amino acids. CDR3 nucleotides: TGTGCCAGCAGCTTCGGGACTACTTACAATGAGCAGTTCTTC. This gives the protein CASSFGTTYNEQFF.